This is a list of T cell receptor beta chains from one sample in a study of shared clonotypes between healthy human individuals. Sequenced by immunoSEQ multiplex PCR; TCRdb stores in-frame clones only, minus some. This sample carries around 1.1 million clones, 75% to 85% of them seen once, and the ten largest clones take roughly 0.57%. The material sequenced was memory CD4+ T cells from PBMCs. Receptor source: a man aged 18 to 29 in good health. Some clones in this sample may be carry-over from other donors' samples. Each CDR3 is given with its conserved first and last residue. A D gene is named only where the DNA matches it firmly. A row's size may be missing; if present it is once, few, many or a size class.

j_gene | v_gene | d_gene | abundance | CDR3nt | CDR3aa
TRBJ1-2 | TRBV6-1 | NA | NA | TGTGCCAGCAGTGAGAGGGAGAACTATGGCTACACCTTC | CASSERENYGYTF
TRBJ2-2 | TRBV6-6 | NA | NA | TGTGCCAGCAGTCACCGAGTGCCTAGCAAGACCGGGGAGCTGTTTTTT | CASSHRVPSKTGELFF
TRBJ2-3 | TRBV7-9 | NA | NA | TGTGCCAGCAGCTCCTCTAGCGTCACAGATACGCAGTATTTT | CASSSSSVTDTQYF
TRBJ2-3 | TRBV5-1 | TRBD2 | NA | TGCGCCAGTTCAGCGGGAGATGGGACAGATACGCAGTATTTT | CASSAGDGTDTQYF
TRBJ2-4 | TRBV19 | TRBD2 | NA | TGTGCCTCCCAACGGGAGGCACTAGCCAAAAACATTCAGTACTTC | CASQREALAKNIQYF
TRBJ2-7 | TRBV28 | TRBD2 | NA | TGTGCCAGCAGTTTAGGACTAGCGGGAATCTACGAGCAGTACTTC | CASSLGLAGIYEQYF
TRBJ2-2 | TRBV9 | NA | once | TGTGCCAGCAGCACTCTAGCGACCGGGGAGCTGTTTTTT | CASSTLATGELFF
TRBJ2-7 | TRBV28 | TRBD2 | NA | TGTGCCAGCAGTCCTCCTCACTTGGGACTAGCGGGAGGTGACGGCTACGAGCAGTACTTC | CASSPPHLGLAGGDGYEQYF
TRBJ2-7 | TRBV5-4 | NA | NA | TGTGCCAGCAGCTTAGGGGCCGGGAGCTCCTACGAGCAGTACTTC | CASSLGAGSSYEQYF
TRBJ2-2 | TRBV11-3 | NA | NA | TGTGCCAGCAGCCAAATGTATTGGGGTAACAGTCCCGGGGAGCTGTTTTTT | CASSQMYWGNSPGELFF
TRBJ1-5 | TRBV6-6 | NA | NA | TGTGCCAGCAGTTACTCGATAGGTATCAATCAGCCCCAGCATTTT | CASSYSIGINQPQHF
TRBJ2-7 | TRBV2 | TRBD2 | NA | TGTGCCAGCAGGAGGACTAGCGGGAGCTACGAGCAGTACTTC | CASRRTSGSYEQYF
TRBJ1-5 | TRBV4-2 | NA | once | TGTGCCAGCAGCCAAGGGGGCGATGTACGAGGGGATCAGCCCCAGCATTTT | CASSQGGDVRGDQPQHF
TRBJ2-7 | TRBV6-1 | TRBD2 | NA | TGTGCCAGCACCTCGGCGGGGGGGGGCGAGCAGTACTTC | CASTSAGGGEQYF
TRBJ2-2 | TRBV28 | TRBD2 | NA | TGTGCCAGCAATTCCCGGGTACTAGCGGGACCCCAAGGGACCGGGGAGCTGTTTTTT | CASNSRVLAGPQGTGELFF
TRBJ2-1 | TRBV7-2 | TRBD1 | NA | TGTGCCAGCAGCTACCGACAGGGGGCGGAAAATGAGCAGTTCTTC | CASSYRQGAENEQFF
TRBJ1-1 | TRBV7-2 | TRBD1 | NA | TGTGCCAGCAGACTGGACAGGAGTAACACTGAAGCTTTCTTT | CASRLDRSNTEAFF
TRBJ2-7 | TRBV29-1 | TRBD2 | NA | TGCAGCGTTGATGCCGCTCCGGGAGGTTACGAGCAGTACTTC | CSVDAAPGGYEQYF
TRBJ2-7 | TRBV6-5 | NA | NA | TGTGCCACTTGGAGTAGCTCCTACGAGCAGTACTTC | CATWSSSYEQYF
TRBJ1-6 | TRBV5-1 | NA | few | TGCGCCAGCAGCTTGGACGGCAGATTAGATTCACCCCTCCACTTT | CASSLDGRLDSPLHF
TRBJ1-1 | TRBV27 | NA | NA | TGTGCCAGCAGTCCCCGGGACCTACTCCGGAACACTGAAGCTTTCTTT | CASSPRDLLRNTEAFF
TRBJ2-2 | TRBV7-2 | TRBD1 | NA | TGTGCCAGCAGCGCGGCGAGGCAGGGGGCCGGGGACACCGGGGAGCTGTTTTTT | CASSAARQGAGDTGELFF
TRBJ2-6 | TRBV19 | TRBD1 | NA | TGTGCCAGTAGTCCCCGTGGGCCGCCAGGGGGCGCGTCGGGGGCCAACGTCCTGACTTTC | CASSPRGPPGGASGANVLTF
TRBJ2-7 | TRBV5-1 | TRBD1 | NA | TGCGCCAGCAGCCTGGACAGGTCTCACTACGAGCAGTACTTC | CASSLDRSHYEQYF
TRBJ1-3 | TRBV7-2 | NA | NA | TGTGCCAGCAGCCCGGCCGTGGGCGGAAACACCATATATTTT | CASSPAVGGNTIYF
TRBJ2-7 | TRBV7-8 | NA | NA | TGTGCCAGCAGCTTAGACGGTACCGAGCAGTACTTC | CASSLDGTEQYF
TRBJ2-7 | TRBV4-2 | TRBD1 | NA | TGTGCCAGCAGCTTCGGGACAGGCGATATCTACGAGCAGTACTTC | CASSFGTGDIYEQYF
TRBJ1-2 | TRBV27 | NA | NA | TGTGCCAGCAGTTCACATGCCGGGGCAGCGTGGAACTATGGCTACACCTTC | CASSSHAGAAWNYGYTF
TRBJ2-1 | TRBV28 | TRBD2 | NA | TGTGCCAGCAGTTTAATCGGGACTAGCATGACCCATGAGCAGTTCTTC | CASSLIGTSMTHEQFF
TRBJ2-2 | TRBV7-3 | NA | NA | TGTGCCAGCAGCTTAAGTGGCGGTTCGAACACCGGGGAGCTGTTTTTT | CASSLSGGSNTGELFF
TRBJ2-7 | TRBV28 | TRBD1 | few | TGTGCCAGCAGTAGACAGGGGATTGGCTACGAGCAGTACTTC | CASSRQGIGYEQYF
TRBJ2-5 | TRBV6-5 | NA | NA | TGTGCCAGCAGTTACTCAGGACAGAAAGAGACCCAGTACTTC | CASSYSGQKETQYF
TRBJ1-5 | TRBV2 | NA | few | TGTGCCAGCAGGCCCTCGGGGGTCAATCAGCCCCAGCATTTT | CASRPSGVNQPQHF
TRBJ2-1 | TRBV7-6 | TRBD2 | NA | TGTGCCAGCGGTCAGCGCGGGAGCGTCTACAATGAGCAGTTCTTC | CASGQRGSVYNEQFF
TRBJ2-7 | TRBV21-1 | NA | once | TGTGCCAGCAGCTCCCAATGGGACGGATCACGCTACGAGCAGTACTTC | CASSSQWDGSRYEQYF
TRBJ2-1 | TRBV12-5 | TRBD2 | NA | TGTGCTAGTGGTCCTCGGGGGACTAGCGGGAGGGCGGGGCACAATGAGCAGTTCTTC | CASGPRGTSGRAGHNEQFF
TRBJ2-3 | TRBV14 | TRBD2 | NA | TGTGCCAGCAGCCAGGGGCTAGCGGGTACGCAGTATTTT | CASSQGLAGTQYF
TRBJ2-3 | TRBV6-5 | TRBD2 | few | TGTGCCAGCAGTTACTGGGGGACTAACCTAGATACGCAGTATTTT | CASSYWGTNLDTQYF
TRBJ2-2 | TRBV7-2 | TRBD2 | NA | TGTGCCAGCAGCTTAGTCGCGGGGGACACCGGGGAGCTGTTTTTT | CASSLVAGDTGELFF
TRBJ2-1 | TRBV11-2 | TRBD2 | NA | TGTGCCAGCAGCCCTAGCGGGCGCCGCGATGAGCAGTTCTTC | CASSPSGRRDEQFF
TRBJ2-1 | TRBV18 | NA | NA | TGTGCCAGCTCACTAGGCCGGGAGCAGCAGTTCTTC | CASSLGREQQFF
TRBJ1-5 | TRBV19 | TRBD1 | NA | TGTGCCAGTCAGGACAGGGAGGTTCAGCCCCAGCATTTT | CASQDREVQPQHF
TRBJ1-2 | TRBV2 | TRBD1 | NA | TGTGCCAGCAGCAACGATTTTGGACAGGGGGCCGATGGCTACACCTTC | CASSNDFGQGADGYTF
TRBJ2-1 | TRBV13 | NA | NA | TGTGCCAGCAGCTTGGCCGGGGGTAGCTCCTACAATGAGCAGTTCTTC | CASSLAGGSSYNEQFF
TRBJ2-1 | TRBV11-2 | TRBD1 | NA | TGTGCCAGCACCATACAGGGGGCGGCCTCCTACAATGAGCAGTTCTTC | CASTIQGAASYNEQFF
TRBJ2-1 | TRBV28 | TRBD2 | NA | TGTGCCAGCAGCCCCTGGGGACTAGCGGGAGGGAGTAAAAATGAGCAGTTCTTC | CASSPWGLAGGSKNEQFF
TRBJ1-3 | TRBV4-1 | NA | few | TGCGCCAGCAGCCGAGAAAACAGGGTTTCAGGAAACACCATATATTTT | CASSRENRVSGNTIYF
TRBJ2-3 | TRBV2 | TRBD2 | once | TGTGCCAGCAGCGCCAGTGGCGGGAGGGAAGATACGCAGTATTTT | CASSASGGREDTQYF
TRBJ2-1 | TRBV19 | TRBD1 | NA | TGTGCCACCGACGACAGGGGCTACTACAATGAGCAGTTCTTC | CATDDRGYYNEQFF